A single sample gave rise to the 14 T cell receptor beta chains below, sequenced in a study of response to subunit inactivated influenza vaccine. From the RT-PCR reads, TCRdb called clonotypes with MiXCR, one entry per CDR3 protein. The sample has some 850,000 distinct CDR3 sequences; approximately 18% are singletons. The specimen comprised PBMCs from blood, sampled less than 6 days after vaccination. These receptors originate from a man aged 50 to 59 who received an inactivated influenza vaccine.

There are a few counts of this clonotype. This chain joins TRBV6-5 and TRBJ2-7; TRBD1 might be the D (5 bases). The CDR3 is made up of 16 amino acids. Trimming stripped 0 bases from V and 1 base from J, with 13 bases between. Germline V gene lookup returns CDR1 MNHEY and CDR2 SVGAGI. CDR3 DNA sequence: TGTGCCAGCAGTTACTCGACAGCCCGGTTATCCTACGAGCAGTACTTC. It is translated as CASSYSTARLSYEQYF.

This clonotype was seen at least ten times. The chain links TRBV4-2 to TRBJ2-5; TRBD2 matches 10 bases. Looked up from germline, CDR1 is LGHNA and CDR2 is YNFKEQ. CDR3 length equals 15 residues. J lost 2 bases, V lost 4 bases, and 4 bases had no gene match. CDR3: CASSPRTSGQETQYF. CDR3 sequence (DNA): TGTGCCAGCAGCCCACGGACTAGCGGACAAGAGACCCAGTACTTC.

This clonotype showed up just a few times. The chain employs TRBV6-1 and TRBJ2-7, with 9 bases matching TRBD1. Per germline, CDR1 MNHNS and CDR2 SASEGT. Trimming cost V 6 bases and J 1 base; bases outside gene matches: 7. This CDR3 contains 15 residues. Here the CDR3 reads CASRSGQGLSYEQYF. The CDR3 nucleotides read TGTGCCAGCAGATCCGGACAGGGGTTATCCTACGAGCAGTACTTC.

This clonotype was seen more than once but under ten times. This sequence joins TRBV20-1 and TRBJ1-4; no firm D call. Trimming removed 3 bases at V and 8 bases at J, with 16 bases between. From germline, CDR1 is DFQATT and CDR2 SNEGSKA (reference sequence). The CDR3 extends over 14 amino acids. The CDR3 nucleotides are TGCAGTGCTAGCTTCCCCGGCGGGTACGAAAAACTGTTTTTT. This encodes CSASFPGGYEKLFF.

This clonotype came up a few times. CDR3 coding DNA: TGTGCCAGCAGTCCACCCTACGGGACCCAGTACTTC. Amino acids: CASSPPYGTQYF. The chain joins TRBV6-2 or TRBV6-3 to TRBJ2-5; D not certain. CDR1 and CDR2 from the germline V gene are MNHEY and SVGEGT. CDR3 length: 12 residues. The ends were cut back, 5 bases at V and 7 bases at J, with 11 bases in the middle.

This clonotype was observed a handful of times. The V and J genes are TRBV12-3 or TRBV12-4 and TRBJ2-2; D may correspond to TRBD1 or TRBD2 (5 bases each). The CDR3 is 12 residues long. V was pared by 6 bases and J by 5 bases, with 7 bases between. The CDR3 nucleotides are TGTGCCAGCAGGGGGACGACCGGGGAGCTGTTTTTT. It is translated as CASRGTTGELFF.

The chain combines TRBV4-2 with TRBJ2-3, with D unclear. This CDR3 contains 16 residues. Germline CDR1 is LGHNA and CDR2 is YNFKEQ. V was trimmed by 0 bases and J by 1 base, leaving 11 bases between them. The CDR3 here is CASSQDLAIRTDTQYF. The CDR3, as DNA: TGTGCCAGCAGCCAAGATTTAGCTATCCGCACAGATACGCAGTATTTT.

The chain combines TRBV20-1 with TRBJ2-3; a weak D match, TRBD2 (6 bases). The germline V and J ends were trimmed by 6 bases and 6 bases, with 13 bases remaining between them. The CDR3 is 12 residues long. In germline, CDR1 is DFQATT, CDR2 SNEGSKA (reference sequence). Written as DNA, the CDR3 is TGCAGTGCCCCTTGGGACTCCGATACGCAGTATTTT. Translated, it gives CSAPWDSDTQYF.

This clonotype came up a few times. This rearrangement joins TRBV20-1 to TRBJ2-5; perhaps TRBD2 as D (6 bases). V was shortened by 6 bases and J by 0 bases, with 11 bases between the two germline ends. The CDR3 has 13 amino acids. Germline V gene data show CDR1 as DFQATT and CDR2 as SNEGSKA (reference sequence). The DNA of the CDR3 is TGCAGTGCAGCGCTAGCGAACCAAGAGACCCAGTACTTC. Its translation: CSAALANQETQYF.

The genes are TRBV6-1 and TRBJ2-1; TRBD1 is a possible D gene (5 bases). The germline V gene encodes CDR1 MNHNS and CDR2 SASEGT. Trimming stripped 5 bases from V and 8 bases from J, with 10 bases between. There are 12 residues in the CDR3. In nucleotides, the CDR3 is TGTGCCAGCAGTTCACAGGTGGATGAGCAGTTCTTC. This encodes CASSSQVDEQFF.

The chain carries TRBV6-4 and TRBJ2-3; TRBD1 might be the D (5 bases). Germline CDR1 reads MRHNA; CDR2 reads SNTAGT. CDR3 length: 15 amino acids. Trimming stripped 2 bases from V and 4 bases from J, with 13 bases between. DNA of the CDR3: TGTGCCAGCAGTGACGGGAAAGGACAAGCAGATACGCAGTATTTT. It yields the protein CASSDGKGQADTQYF.

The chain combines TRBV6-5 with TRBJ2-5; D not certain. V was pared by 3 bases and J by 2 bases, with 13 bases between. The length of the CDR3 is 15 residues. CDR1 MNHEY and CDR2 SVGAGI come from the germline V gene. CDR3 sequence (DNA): TGTGCCAGCAGTTATTCCGTTCCAAAACAAGAGACCCAGTACTTC. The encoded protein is CASSYSVPKQETQYF.

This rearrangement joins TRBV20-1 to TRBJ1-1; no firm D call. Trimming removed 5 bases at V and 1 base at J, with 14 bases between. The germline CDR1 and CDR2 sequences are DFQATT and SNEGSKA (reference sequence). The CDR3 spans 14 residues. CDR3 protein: CSAFLGEGNTEAFF. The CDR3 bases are TGCAGTGCTTTCCTGGGTGAGGGGAACACTGAAGCTTTCTTT.

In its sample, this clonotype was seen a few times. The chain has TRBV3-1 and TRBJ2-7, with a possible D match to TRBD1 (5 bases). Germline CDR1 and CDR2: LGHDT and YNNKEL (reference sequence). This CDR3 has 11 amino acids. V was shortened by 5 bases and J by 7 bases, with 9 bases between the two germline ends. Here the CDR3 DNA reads TGTGCCAGCAGCGGGGCCGCAGAGCAGTACTTC. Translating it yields CASSGAAEQYF.